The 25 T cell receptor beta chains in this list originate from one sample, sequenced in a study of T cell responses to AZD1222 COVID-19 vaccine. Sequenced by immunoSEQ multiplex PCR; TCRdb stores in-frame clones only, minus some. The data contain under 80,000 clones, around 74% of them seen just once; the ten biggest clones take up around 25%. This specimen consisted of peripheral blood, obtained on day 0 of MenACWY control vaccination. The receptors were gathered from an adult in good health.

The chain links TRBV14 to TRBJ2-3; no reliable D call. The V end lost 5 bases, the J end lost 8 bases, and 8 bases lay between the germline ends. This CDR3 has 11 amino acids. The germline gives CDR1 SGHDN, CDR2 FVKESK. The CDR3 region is CASSTGLTQYF. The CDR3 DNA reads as TGTGCCAGCAGCACCGGGCTTACGCAGTATTTT.

In nucleotides, the CDR3 is TGTGCCATCAGTGACGGGCGAAGCGGGAGAACAGATACGCAGTATTTT. This codes for CAISDGRSGRTDTQYF. This chain links TRBV10-3 with TRBJ2-3, with TRBD2 matching over 8 bases. CDR1 and CDR2 (germline): ENHRY, SYGVKD. This CDR3 is built from 16 residues. J was trimmed by 3 bases and V by 3 bases; bases with no gene match: 8.

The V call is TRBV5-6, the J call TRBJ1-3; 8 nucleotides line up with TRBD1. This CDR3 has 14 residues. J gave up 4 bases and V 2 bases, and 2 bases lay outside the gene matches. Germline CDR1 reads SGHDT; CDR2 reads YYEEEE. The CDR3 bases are TGTGCCAGCAGCTTCAGGGGGCAAGGAAACACCATATATTTT. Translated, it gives CASSFRGQGNTIYF.

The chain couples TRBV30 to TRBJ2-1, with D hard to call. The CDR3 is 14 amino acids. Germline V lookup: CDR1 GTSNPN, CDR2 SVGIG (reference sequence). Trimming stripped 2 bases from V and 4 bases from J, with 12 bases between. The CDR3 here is CAWSWSASYNEQFF. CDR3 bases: TGTGCCTGGAGTTGGTCAGCCTCGTACAATGAGCAGTTCTTC. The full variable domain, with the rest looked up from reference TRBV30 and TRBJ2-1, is SQTIHQWPATLVQPVGSPLSLECTVEGTSNPNLYWYRQAAGRGLQLLFYSVGIGQISSEVPQNLSASRPQDRQFILSSKKLLLSDSGFYLCAWSWSASYNEQFFGPGTRLTVL.

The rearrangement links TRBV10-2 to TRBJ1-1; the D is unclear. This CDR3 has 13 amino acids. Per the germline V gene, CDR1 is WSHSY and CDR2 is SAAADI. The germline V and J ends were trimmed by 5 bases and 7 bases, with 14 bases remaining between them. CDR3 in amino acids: CASSPGAEFEAFF. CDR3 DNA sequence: TGCGCCAGCAGTCCTGGCGCTGAGTTTGAAGCTTTCTTT.

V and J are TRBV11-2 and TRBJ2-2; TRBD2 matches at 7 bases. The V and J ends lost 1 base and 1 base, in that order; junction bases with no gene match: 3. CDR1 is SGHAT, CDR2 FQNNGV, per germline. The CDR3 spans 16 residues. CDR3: CASSLAGGRNTGELFF. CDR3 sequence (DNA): TGTGCCAGCAGCTTAGCGGGGGGACGGAACACCGGGGAGCTGTTTTTT.

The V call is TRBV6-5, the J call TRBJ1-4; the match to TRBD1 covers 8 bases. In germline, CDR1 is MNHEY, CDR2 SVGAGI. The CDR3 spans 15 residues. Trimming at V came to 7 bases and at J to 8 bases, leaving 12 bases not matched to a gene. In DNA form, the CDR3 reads TGTGCCAGCACTAAGGACAGGGCCAATCGAGAAAAACTGTTTTTT. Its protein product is CASTKDRANREKLFF.

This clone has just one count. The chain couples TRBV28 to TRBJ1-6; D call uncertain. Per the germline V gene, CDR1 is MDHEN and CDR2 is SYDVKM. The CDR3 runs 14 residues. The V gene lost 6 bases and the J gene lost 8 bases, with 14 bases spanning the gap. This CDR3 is CASSSAVGHSPLHF. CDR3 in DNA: TGTGCCAGCAGCTCGGCCGTGGGTCATTCACCCCTCCACTTT.

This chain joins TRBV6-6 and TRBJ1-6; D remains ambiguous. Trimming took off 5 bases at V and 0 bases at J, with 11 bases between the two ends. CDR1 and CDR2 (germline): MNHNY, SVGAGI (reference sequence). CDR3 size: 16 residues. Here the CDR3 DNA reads TGTGCCAGCAGTCCCCCTGGGAGCTCCTATAATTCACCCCTCCACTTT. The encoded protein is CASSPPGSSYNSPLHF.

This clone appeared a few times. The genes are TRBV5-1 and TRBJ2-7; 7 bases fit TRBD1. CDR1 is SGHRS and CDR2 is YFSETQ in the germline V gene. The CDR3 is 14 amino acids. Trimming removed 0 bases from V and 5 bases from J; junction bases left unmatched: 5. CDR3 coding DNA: TGCGCCAGCAGCTTGGACAGGGGACCCAACGAGCAGTACTTC. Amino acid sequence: CASSLDRGPNEQYF. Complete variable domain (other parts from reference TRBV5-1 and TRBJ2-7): KAGVTQTPRYLIKTRGQQVTLSCSPISGHRSVSWYQQTPGQGLQFLFEYFSETQRNKGNFPGRFSGRQFSNSRSEMNVSTLELGDSALYLCASSLDRGPNEQYFGPGTRLTVT.

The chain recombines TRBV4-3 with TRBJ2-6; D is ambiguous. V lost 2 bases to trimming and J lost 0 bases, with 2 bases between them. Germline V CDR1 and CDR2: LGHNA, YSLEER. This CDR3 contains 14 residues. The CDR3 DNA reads TGCGCCAGCAGCCAATTCTCTGGGGCCAACGTCCTGACTTTC. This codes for CASSQFSGANVLTF.

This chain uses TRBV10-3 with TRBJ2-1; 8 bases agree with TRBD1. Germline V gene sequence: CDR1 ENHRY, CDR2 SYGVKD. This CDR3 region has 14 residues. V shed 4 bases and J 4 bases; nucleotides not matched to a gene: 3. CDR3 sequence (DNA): TGTGCCATCAGTGGACAGGGGAATTACAATGAGCAGTTCTTC. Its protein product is CAISGQGNYNEQFF.

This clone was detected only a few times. The CDR3 loop is CASSQVDRDDEKLFF. The CDR3 DNA is TGTGCCAGCAGCCAAGTCGACAGGGACGATGAAAAACTGTTTTTT. This chain uses TRBV4-2 with TRBJ1-4, with 7 bases aligning to TRBD1. The V gene's germline CDR1 is LGHNA and CDR2 YNFKEQ. Losses at the gene ends were 1 base for V and 6 bases for J; bases not matched to a gene: 5. The CDR3 has 15 residues.

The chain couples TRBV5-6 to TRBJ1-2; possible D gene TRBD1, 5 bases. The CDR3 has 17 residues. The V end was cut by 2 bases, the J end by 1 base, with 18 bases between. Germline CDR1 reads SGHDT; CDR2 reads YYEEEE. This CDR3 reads CASSFSGGLHYNYGYTF. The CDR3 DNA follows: TGTGCCAGCAGCTTTTCCGGGGGACTTCACTATAACTATGGCTACACCTTC.

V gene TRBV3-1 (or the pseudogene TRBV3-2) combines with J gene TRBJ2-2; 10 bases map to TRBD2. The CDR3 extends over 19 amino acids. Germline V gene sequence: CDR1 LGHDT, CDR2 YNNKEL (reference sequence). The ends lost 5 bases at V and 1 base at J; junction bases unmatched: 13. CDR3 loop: CASSLGRGRTSGNTGELFF. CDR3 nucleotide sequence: TGTGCCAGCAGCTTGGGACGGGGTAGGACTAGCGGGAACACCGGGGAGCTGTTTTTT.

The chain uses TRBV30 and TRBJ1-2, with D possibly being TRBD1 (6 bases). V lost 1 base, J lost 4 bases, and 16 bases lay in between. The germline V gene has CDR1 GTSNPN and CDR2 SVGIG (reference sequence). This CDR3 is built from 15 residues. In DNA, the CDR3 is TGTGCCTGGAGTGCCACAGGGAATGTTGCCTATGGCTACACCTTC. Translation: CAWSATGNVAYGYTF.

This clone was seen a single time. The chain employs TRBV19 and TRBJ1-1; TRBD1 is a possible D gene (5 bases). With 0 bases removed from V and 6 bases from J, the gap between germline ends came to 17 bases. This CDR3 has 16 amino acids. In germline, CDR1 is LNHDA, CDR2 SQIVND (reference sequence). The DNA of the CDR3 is TGTGCCAGTAGTATAGATAATTCGCAGGGACCGCCTGAAGCTTTCTTT. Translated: CASSIDNSQGPPEAFF.

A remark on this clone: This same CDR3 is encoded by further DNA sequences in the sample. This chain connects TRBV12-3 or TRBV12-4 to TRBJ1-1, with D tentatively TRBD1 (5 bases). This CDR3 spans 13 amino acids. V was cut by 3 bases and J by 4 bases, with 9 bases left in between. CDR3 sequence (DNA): TGTGCCAGCAGTTTTGGCGGGGGCACTGAAGCTTTCTTT. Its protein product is CASSFGGGTEAFF.

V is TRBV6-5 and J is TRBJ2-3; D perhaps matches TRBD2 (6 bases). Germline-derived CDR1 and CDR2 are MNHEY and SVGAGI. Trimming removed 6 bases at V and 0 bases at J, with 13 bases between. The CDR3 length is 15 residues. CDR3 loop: CASRPFGGSTDTQYF. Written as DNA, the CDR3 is TGTGCCAGCAGGCCCTTCGGGGGAAGCACAGATACGCAGTATTTT.

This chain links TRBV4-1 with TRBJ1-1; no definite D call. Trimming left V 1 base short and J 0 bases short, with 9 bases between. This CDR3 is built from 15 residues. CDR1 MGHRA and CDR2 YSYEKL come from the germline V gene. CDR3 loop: CASSQVGVMNTEAFF. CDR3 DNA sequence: TGCGCCAGCAGCCAAGTGGGCGTTATGAACACTGAAGCTTTCTTT.

CDR3 amino acids: CAWRVGETQYF. The CDR3 nucleotides are TGTGCCTGGAGGGTCGGGGAGACCCAGTACTTC. This sequence joins TRBV30 and TRBJ2-5; D call uncertain. The CDR3 loop spans 11 amino acids. Trimming took 3 bases from V and 5 from J, leaving 7 bases between them. CDR1 is GTSNPN and CDR2 is SVGIG in the germline V gene (reference sequence).

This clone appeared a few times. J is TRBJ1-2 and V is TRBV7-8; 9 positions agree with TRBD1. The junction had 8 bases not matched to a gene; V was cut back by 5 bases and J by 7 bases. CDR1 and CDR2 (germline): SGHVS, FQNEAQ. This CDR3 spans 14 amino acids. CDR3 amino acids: CASSQRDRVGGYTF. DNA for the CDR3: TGTGCCAGCAGCCAGAGGGACAGGGTCGGTGGCTACACCTTC.

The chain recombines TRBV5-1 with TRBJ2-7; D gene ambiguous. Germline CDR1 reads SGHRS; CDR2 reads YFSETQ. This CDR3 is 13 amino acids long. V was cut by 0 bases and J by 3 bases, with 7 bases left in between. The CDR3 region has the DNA TGCGCCAGCAGCTTGGAGTCAGGCTACGAGCAGTACTTC. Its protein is CASSLESGYEQYF.

The CDR3 here is CATSDLNGETQYF. For the CDR3, the DNA is TGTGCCACCAGTGATTTGAACGGTGAGACCCAGTACTTC. The rearrangement joins TRBV24-1 to TRBJ2-5; D remains unclear. The CDR3 is 13 amino acids. Germline lookup yields CDR1 KGHDR and CDR2 SFDVKD. Trimming removed 0 bases from V and 5 bases from J, with 6 bases in between.

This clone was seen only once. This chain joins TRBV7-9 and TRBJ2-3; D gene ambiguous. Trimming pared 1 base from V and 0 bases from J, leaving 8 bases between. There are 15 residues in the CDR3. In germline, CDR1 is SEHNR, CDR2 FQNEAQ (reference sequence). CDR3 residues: CASSLVGDSTDTQYF. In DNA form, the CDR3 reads TGTGCCAGCAGCTTAGTAGGTGATAGCACAGATACGCAGTATTTT.